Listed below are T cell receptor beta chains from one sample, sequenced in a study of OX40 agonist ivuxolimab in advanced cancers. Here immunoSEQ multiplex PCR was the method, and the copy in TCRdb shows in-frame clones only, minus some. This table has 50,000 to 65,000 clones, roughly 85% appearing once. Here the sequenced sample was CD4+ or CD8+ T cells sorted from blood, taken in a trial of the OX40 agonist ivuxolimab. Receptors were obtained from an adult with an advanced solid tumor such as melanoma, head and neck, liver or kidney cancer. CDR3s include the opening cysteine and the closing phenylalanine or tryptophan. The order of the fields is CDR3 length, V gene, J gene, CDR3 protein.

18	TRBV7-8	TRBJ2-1	CASSLGLLAGGMGNEQFF
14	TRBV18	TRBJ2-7	CASSPDTYSYEQYF
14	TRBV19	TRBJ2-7	CASSIVGGDYEQYF
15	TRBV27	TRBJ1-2	CASSRSGTGYYGYTF
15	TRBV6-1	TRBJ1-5	CASSETGTGSDPQHF
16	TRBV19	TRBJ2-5	CASSTPGTGPLETQYF
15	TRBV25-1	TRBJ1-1	CASRKTTGWNTEAFF
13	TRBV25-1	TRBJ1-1	CASSESGGLEAFF
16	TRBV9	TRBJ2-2	CASSPREGDRTGELFF
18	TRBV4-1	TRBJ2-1	CASSQDGSTSGRGNEQFF
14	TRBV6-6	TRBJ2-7	CASTMHAGAYEQYF
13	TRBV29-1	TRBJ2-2	CSVGTGLNGELFF
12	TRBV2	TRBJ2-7	CASSYTSREQYF
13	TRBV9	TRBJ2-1	CASSTGQTNEQFF
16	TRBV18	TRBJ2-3	CASSPEAGGVTDTQYF
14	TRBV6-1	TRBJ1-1	CASRLKSLGAEAFF
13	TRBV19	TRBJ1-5	CASSTERSGPQHF
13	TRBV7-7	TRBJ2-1	CASSSRLGNEQFF